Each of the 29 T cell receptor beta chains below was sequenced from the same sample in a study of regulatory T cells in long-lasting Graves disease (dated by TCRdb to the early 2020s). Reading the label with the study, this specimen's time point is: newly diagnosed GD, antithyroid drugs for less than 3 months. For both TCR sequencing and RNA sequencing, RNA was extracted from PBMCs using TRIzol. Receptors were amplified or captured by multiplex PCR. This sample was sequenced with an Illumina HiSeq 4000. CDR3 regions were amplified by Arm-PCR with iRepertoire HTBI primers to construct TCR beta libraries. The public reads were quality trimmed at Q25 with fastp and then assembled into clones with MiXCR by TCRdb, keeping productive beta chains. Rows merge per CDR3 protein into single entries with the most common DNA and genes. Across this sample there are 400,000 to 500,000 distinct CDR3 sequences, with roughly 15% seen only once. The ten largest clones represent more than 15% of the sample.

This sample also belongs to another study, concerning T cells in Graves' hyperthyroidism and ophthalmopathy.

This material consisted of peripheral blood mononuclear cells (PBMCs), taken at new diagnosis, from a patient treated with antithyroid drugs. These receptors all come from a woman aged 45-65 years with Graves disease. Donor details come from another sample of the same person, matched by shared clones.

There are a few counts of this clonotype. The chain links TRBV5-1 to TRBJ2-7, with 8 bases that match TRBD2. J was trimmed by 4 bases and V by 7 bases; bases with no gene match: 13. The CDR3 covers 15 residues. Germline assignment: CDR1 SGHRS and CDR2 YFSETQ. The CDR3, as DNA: TGCGCCAGCCGGTTTAGGGAGCGGGAGTATTACGAGCAGTACTTC. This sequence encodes CASRFREREYYEQYF.

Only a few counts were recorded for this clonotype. This CDR3 is CASSPPGLAGSDEQFF. CDR3 nucleotide sequence: TGTGCCAGCTCACCACCGGGACTAGCGGGAAGCGATGAGCAGTTCTTC. The chain combines TRBV18 with TRBJ2-1, with TRBD2 identical over 13 bases. With 0 bases clipped from V and 8 bases from J, the junction kept 4 bases outside the gene matches. Germline assignment: CDR1 KGHSH and CDR2 LQKENI. The CDR3 consists of 16 residues.

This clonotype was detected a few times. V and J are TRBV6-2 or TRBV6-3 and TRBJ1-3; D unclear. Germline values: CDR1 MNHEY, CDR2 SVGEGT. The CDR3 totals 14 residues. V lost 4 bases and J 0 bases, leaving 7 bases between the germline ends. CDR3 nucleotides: TGTGCCAGCAGTTCCCGGGACTCTGGAAACACCATATATTTT. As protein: CASSSRDSGNTIYF.

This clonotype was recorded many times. The CDR3 DNA sequence: TGTGCCAGCAGCTTGATTGGGACAGGGAATGGCTACACCTTC. This codes for CASSLIGTGNGYTF. J is TRBJ1-2 and V is TRBV5-8, with TRBD1 matching over 9 bases. The CDR3 is 14 residues long. Trimming took 1 base from V and 6 from J; bases not matched to a gene: 4. Germline V gene lookup returns CDR1 SGHTS and CDR2 YDEGEE.

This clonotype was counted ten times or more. The CDR3, as DNA: TGTGCCACCGGACATTTGAGCTCCTACAATGAGCAGTTCTTC. Its translation: CATGHLSSYNEQFF. This chain joins TRBV12-3 or TRBV12-4 and TRBJ2-1; possibly TRBD1 for D (5 bases). The CDR3 contains 14 residues. Trimming pared 10 bases from V and 0 bases from J, leaving 13 bases between.

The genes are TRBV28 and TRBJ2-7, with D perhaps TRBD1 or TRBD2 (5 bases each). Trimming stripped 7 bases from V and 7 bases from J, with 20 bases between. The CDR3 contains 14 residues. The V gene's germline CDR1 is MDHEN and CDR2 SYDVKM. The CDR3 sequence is CASKGSGASIEQYF. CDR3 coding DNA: TGTGCCAGCAAGGGGAGCGGAGCCTCCATAGAGCAGTACTTC.

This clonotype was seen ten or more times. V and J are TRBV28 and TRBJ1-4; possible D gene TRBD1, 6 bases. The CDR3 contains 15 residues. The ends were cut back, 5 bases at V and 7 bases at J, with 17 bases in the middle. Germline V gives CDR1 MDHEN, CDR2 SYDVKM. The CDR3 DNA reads TGTGCCAGCAGTACAAACAGGGTGATGGTTGAAAAACTGTTTTTT. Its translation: CASSTNRVMVEKLFF.

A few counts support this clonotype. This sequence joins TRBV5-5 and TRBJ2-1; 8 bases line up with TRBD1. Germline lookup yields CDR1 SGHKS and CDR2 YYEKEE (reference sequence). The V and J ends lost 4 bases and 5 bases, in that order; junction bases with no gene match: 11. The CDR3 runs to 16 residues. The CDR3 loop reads CASSGLTGGPDNEQFF. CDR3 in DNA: TGTGCCAGCAGCGGGTTAACAGGGGGTCCTGACAATGAGCAGTTCTTC.

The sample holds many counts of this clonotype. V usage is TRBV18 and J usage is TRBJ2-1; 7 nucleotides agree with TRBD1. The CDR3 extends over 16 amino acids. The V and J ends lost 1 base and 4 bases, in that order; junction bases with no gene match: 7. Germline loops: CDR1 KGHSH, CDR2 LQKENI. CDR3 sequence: CASSPQGTVRYNEQFF. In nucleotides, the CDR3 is TGTGCCAGCTCACCACAAGGGACAGTCCGGTACAATGAGCAGTTCTTC.

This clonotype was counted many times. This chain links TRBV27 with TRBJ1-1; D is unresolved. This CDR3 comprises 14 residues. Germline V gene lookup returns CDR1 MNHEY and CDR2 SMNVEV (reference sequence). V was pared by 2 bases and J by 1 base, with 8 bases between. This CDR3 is CASSLSEENTEAFF. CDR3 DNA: TGTGCCAGCAGTTTAAGTGAGGAGAACACTGAAGCTTTCTTT.

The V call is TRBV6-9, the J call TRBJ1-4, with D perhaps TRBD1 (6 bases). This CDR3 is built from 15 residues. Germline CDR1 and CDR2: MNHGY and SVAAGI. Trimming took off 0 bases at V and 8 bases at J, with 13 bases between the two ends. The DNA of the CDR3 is TGTGCCAGCAGTTATTCTACAGGGATCGGGGAAAAACTGTTTTTT. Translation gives CASSYSTGIGEKLFF.

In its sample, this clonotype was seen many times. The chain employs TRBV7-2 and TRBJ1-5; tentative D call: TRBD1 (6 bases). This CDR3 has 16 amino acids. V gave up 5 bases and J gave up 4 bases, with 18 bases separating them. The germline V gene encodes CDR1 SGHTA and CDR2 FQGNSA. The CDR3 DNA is TGTGCCAGCAGCCTAGACAGGTACACATCTAATCAGCCCCAGCATTTT. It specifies CASSLDRYTSNQPQHF. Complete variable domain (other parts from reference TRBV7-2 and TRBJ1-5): GAGVSQSPSNKVTEKGKDVELRCDPISGHTALYWYRQSLGQGLEFLIYFQGNSAPDKSGLPSDRFSAERTGGSVSTLTIQRTQQEDSAVYLCASSLDRYTSNQPQHFGDGTRLSIL.

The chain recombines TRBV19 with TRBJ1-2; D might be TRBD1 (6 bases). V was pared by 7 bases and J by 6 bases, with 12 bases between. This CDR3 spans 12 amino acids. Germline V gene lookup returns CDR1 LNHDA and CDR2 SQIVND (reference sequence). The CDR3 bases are TGTGCCAGTAATGAGGCAGGGGATGGCTACACCTTC. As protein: CASNEAGDGYTF. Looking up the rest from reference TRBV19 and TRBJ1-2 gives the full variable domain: DGGITQSPKYLFRKEGQNVTLSCEQNLNHDAMYWYRQDPGQGLRLIYYSQIVNDFQKGDIAEGYSVSREKKESFPLTVTSAQKNPTAFYLCASNEAGDGYTFGSGTRLTVV.

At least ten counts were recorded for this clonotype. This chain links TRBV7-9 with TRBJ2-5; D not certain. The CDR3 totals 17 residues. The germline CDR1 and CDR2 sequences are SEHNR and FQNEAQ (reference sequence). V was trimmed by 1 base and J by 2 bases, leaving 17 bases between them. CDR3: CASSLGGRVTPQETQYF. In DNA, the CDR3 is TGTGCCAGCAGCTTAGGTGGTAGGGTAACTCCGCAAGAGACCCAGTACTTC.

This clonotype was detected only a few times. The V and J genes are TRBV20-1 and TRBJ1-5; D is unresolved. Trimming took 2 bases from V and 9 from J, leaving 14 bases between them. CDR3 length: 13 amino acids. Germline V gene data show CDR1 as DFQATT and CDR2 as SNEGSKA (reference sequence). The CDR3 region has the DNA TGCAGTGCTAGACAATACCTCGTATCGCCCCAGCATTTT. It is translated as CSARQYLVSPQHF.

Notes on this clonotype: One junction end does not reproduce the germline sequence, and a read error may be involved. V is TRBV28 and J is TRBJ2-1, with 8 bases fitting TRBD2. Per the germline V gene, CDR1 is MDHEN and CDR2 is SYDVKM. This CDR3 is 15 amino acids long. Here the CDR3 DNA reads TGTGCCAGCAGTCCTAGCGGGCCCTCCTACAGTGAGCAGTTCTTC. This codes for CASSPSGPSYSEQFF.

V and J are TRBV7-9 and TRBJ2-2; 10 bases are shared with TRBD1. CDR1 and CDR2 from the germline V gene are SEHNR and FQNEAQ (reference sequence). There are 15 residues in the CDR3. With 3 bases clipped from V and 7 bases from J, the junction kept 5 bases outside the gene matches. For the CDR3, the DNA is TGTGCCAGCAGCTTGGGACAGGGGAAAGGCGGGGAGCTGTTTTTT. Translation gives CASSLGQGKGGELFF.

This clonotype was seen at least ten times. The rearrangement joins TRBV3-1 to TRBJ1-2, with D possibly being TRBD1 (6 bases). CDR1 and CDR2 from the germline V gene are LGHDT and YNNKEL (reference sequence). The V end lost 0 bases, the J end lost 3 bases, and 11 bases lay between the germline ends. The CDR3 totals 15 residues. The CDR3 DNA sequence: TGTGCCAGCAGCCAAGACGCCGGGGGCGACTATGGCTACACCTTC. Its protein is CASSQDAGGDYGYTF.

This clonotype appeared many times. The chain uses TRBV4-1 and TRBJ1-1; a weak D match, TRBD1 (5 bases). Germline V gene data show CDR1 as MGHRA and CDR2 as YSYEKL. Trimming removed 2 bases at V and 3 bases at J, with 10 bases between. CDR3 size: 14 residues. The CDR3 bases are TGCGCCAGCAGCCAACCGGGGGAGGACACTGAAGCTTTCTTT. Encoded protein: CASSQPGEDTEAFF.

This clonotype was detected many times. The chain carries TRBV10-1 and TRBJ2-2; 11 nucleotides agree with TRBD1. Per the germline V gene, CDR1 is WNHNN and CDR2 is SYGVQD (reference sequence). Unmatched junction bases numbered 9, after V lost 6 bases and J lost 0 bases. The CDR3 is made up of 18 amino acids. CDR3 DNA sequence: TGCGCCAGCAGAGCCGGGACAGGGGGACTGACGAACACCGGGGAGCTGTTTTTT. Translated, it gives CASRAGTGGLTNTGELFF.

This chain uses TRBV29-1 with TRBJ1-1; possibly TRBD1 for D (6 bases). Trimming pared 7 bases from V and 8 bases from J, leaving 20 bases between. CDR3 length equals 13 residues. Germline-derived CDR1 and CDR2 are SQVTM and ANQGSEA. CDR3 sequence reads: CSADSPVGGEAFF. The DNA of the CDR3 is TGCAGCGCTGACAGCCCAGTCGGGGGCGAAGCTTTCTTT.

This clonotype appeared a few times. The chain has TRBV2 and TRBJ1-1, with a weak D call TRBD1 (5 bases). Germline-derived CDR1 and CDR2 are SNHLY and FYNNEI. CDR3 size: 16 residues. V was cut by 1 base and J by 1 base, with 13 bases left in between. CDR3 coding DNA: TGTGCCAGCAGTGAAGGTGGGGGGACCACGAACACTGAAGCTTTCTTT. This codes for CASSEGGGTTNTEAFF.

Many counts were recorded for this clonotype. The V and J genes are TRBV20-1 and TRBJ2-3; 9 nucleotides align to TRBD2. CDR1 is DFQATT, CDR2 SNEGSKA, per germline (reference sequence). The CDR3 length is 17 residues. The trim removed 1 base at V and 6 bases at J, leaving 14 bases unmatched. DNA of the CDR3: TGCAGTGCTAGAGCATTAAGCGGGAGGAGCCTTGGGGATACGCAGTATTTT. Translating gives CSARALSGRSLGDTQYF.

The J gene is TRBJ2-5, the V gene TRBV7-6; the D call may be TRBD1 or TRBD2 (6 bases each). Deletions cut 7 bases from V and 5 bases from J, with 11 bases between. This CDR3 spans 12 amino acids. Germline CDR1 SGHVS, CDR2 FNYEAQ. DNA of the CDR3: TGTGCCAGCACGGGGGCTGGGGAGACCCAGTACTTC. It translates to CASTGAGETQYF.

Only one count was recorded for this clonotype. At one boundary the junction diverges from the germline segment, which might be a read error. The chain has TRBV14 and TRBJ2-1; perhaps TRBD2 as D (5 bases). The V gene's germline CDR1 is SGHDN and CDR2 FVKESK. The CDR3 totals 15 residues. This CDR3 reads CASSLGNSGYNEHVF. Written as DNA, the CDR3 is TGTGCCAGCAGCCTCGGTAATTCGGGGTACAATGAGCATGTCTTC.

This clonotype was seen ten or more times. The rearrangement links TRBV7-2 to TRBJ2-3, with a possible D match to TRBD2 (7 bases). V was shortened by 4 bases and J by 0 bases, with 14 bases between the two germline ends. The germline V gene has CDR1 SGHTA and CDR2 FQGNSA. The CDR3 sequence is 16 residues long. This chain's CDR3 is CASSWGGGGSTDTQYF. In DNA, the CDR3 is TGTGCCAGCAGCTGGGGGGGGGGCGGTAGCACAGATACGCAGTATTTT.

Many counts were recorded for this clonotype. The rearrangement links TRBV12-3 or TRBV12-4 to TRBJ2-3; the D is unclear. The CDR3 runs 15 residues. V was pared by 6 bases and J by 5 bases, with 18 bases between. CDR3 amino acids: CASSRTVTSQDTQYF. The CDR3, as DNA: TGTGCCAGCAGCCGAACGGTAACTTCGCAAGATACGCAGTATTTT.

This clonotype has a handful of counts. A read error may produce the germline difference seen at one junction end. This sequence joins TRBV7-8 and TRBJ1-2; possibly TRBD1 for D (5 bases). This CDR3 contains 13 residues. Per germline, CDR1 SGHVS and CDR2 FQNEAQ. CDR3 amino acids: CASSFYGDYGHTF. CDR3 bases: TGTGCCAGCAGCTTCTACGGGGACTATGGCCACACCTTC.

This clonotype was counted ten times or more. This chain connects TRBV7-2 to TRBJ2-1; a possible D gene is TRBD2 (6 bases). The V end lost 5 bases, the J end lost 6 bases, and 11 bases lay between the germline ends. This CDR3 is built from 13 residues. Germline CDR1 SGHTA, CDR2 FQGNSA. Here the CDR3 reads CASSVGLPNEQFF. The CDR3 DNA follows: TGTGCCAGCAGCGTTGGACTACCCAATGAGCAGTTCTTC. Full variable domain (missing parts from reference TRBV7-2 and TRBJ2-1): GAGVSQSPSNKVTEKGKDVELRCDPISGHTALYWYRQSLGQGLEFLIYFQGNSAPDKSGLPSDRFSAERTGGSVSTLTIQRTQQEDSAVYLCASSVGLPNEQFFGPGTRLTVL.